The 9 T cell receptor beta chains below were found in one sample sequenced in a study of beta chain features in type 1 diabetes. Sequenced material consisted of expressed TCRB transcripts (all of the isolated RNA was reverse transcribed). Profiling relied on immunoSEQ multiplex PCR, and the TCRdb table lists in-frame clones only, not all of them. This sample carries hundreds of thousands of clones, roughly a sixth of them seen once, and the ten largest clones take about 0.086%. The sample consisted of naive CD4+ T cells from blood. The receptors shown here come from a man younger than 35 in good health.

The V call is TRBV6-5, the J call TRBJ1-5; D uncertain. Germline V gene sequence: CDR1 MNHEY, CDR2 SVGAGI. CDR3 length: 15 residues. With 0 bases removed from V and 4 bases from J, the gap between germline ends came to 10 bases. The CDR3 DNA reads TGTGCCAGCAGTTACTCGAGTGGTCAGAATCAGCCCCAGCATTTT. This gives the protein CASSYSSGQNQPQHF.

This clone has a single count. V is TRBV20-1 and J is TRBJ1-1; D is uncertain. Between the trimmed V and J ends, which lost 8 bases and 1 base, there was a span of 8 bases. Germline loops: CDR1 DFQATT, CDR2 SNEGSKA (reference sequence). The CDR3 covers 11 residues. For the CDR3, the DNA is TGCAGTACATTGGGGAACACTGAAGCTTTCTTT. Translation gives CSTLGNTEAFF.

This clone has more than one count but fewer than ten. V gene TRBV2 combines with J gene TRBJ2-2; D perhaps matches TRBD1 (5 bases). V was cut by 6 bases and J by 3 bases, with 8 bases left in between. This CDR3 has 13 residues. Germline CDR1 reads SNHLY; CDR2 reads FYNNEI. CDR3 DNA: TGTGCCAGCAGCGGACACGACACCGGGGAGCTGTTTTTT. It specifies CASSGHDTGELFF.

This clone appeared a few times. The V gene is TRBV2, the J gene TRBJ2-3; 13 bases are a match to TRBD2. V dropped 11 bases and J dropped 8; count of bases not matched to a gene: 4. Germline V gene sequence: CDR1 SNHLY, CDR2 FYNNEI. This CDR3 spans 12 amino acids. The CDR3 sequence is CAVGLAGVTQYF. DNA of the CDR3: TGTGCCGTCGGACTAGCGGGAGTTACGCAGTATTTT.

This clone came up a few times. V is TRBV5-4 and J is TRBJ1-1, with D hard to call. The CDR3 consists of 15 residues. The germline CDR1 and CDR2 sequences are SGHNT and YYREEE (reference sequence). Trimming pared 0 bases from V and 0 bases from J, leaving 9 bases between. The CDR3 coding sequence is TGTGCCAGCAGCTTGGCAGTCAGTATGAACACTGAAGCTTTCTTT. Amino acid sequence: CASSLAVSMNTEAFF.

The gene calls are TRBV2 and TRBJ2-7, with 11 bases matching TRBD1. The V and J ends lost 5 bases and 7 bases, in that order; junction bases with no gene match: 7. Looked up from germline, CDR1 is SNHLY and CDR2 is FYNNEI. The CDR3 has 14 residues. CDR3 bases: TGTGCCAGCAGTAGATCCGGGACAGGGGGAGAGCAGTACTTC. It yields the protein CASSRSGTGGEQYF.

This clone was counted between two and nine times. J is TRBJ2-3 and V is TRBV5-1, with D hard to call. CDR3 length: 18 residues. The germline gives CDR1 SGHRS, CDR2 YFSETQ. Deletions cut 0 bases from V and 1 base from J, with 18 bases between. The CDR3 loop is CASSLAFGGRSRTDTQYF. Written as DNA, the CDR3 is TGCGCCAGCAGCTTGGCCTTCGGCGGAAGAAGCCGCACAGATACGCAGTATTTT.

The CDR3 DNA follows: TGTGCCAGCTCACCAGACAGGGTGGTTCAGCCCCAGCATTTT. Amino acid sequence: CASSPDRVVQPQHF. The V and J genes are TRBV18 and TRBJ1-5; the match to TRBD1 covers 7 bases. The V gene end was trimmed by 2 bases and the J gene end by 6 bases; junction bases not matched to a gene: 4. CDR3 length equals 14 residues. Germline CDR1 is KGHSH and CDR2 is LQKENI.

The genes are TRBV21-1 and TRBJ2-2; the table's D call, TRBD1, has no DNA check behind it. TRBV21-1 is listed as a pseudogene. The CDR3 consists of 16 residues. Here the CDR3 DNA reads TGTGCCAGCGGGGACAGGGATAACGTGAACACCGGGGAGCTGTTTTTT. Amino acid sequence: CASGDRDNVNTGELFF.